The source of this T cell receptor beta chain is a study of shared clonotypes between healthy human individuals. Study-level results: Across subsets, estimated richness was generally greater for naive than for memory populations.

Repertoires were generated with immunoSEQ multiplex PCR, while TCRdb's copy carries only in-frame clones and drops some. The sample contains 660,000 or so clones, 96% of which appear only once. Positively selected for CCR7, the CD45RO-negative cells used as naive CD8 cells excluded terminally differentiated effector memory CD45RA+ cells. Details on this clone: Its matching antigen is unknown.

Germline V gene lookup returns CDR1 SGHNT and CDR2 YYREEE (reference sequence). V shed 6 bases and J shed 1 base, with 17 bases lying between them. The CDR3 is made up of 15 amino acids. Sequencing was performed on naive CD8+ T cells sorted from blood. The clonotype comes from a woman aged 25 to 39 in good health. J is TRBJ2-7 and V is TRBV5-4; TRBD1 might be the D (8 bases). CDR3 sequence reads: CASTPYRGGSYEQYF. Here the CDR3 DNA reads TGTGCCAGCACACCCTACAGGGGGGGATCCTACGAGCAGTACTTC.